The entry below describes one TCR beta chain. Purified naive CD4+ T cells were depleted of CD25+ Tregs. With 4 bases clipped from V and 6 bases from J, the junction kept 7 bases outside the gene matches. Germline V lookup: CDR1 SGHRS, CDR2 YFSETQ. The CDR3 sequence is 15 residues long. Constant-region reverse primers amplified full-length variable regions, followed by semi-nested Nested Universal Primer A PCR. TCRdb recomputed calls from the 5' RACE reads with MiXCR, one row per CDR3 protein. This sample carries roughly 39,000 distinct CDR3 sequences, around 18% of them seen once, and the ten largest clones take 2.5% to 3.5%.

The rearrangement uses TRBV5-1 and TRBJ2-3; 11 nucleotides agree with TRBD2. The sample was naive CD4+ T cells sorted from a lymph node. Subset of the sample: naive CD4+ T cells, CD4+CD45RA+CD25-. This TCR was recovered from a female donor with breast cancer. The DNA for the CDR3 is TGCGCCAGCAGCCCCACTAGCGGGAGTCGGGATACGCAGTATTTT. It specifies CASSPTSGSRDTQYF.